What follows are 31 T cell receptor beta chains derived from one specimen sequenced in a study of long-term antiretroviral therapy in people with HIV. immunoSEQ v3.0 was run at survey level. Libraries were prepared by immunoSEQ multiplex PCR; TCRdb keeps only in-frame clonotypes and omits some of them. The data contain 35,000 to 45,000 clones, roughly 88% of them singletons. Sequencing used unsorted PBMCs, obtained 2.2 years after starting antiretroviral therapy. The receptors stem from a man in his late teens or twenties with HIV.

The CDR3: CASSPLDNRGGYTF. CDR3 nucleotide sequence: TGTGCCAGCAGCCCCCTGGACAATCGAGGTGGCTACACCTTC. This sequence joins TRBV11-2 and TRBJ1-2; D is perhaps TRBD1 (5 bases). CDR3 length equals 14 residues. The germline CDR1 and CDR2 sequences are SGHAT and FQNNGV. V was pared by 5 bases and J by 7 bases, with 17 bases between. Full variable domain (remainder filled in from reference TRBV11-2 and TRBJ1-2): EAGVAQSPRYKIIEKRQSVAFWCNPISGHATLYWYQQILGQGPKLLIQFQNNGVVDDSQLPKDRFSAERLKGVDSTLKIQPAKLEDSAVYLCASSPLDNRGGYTFGSGTRLTVV.

The genes are TRBV19 and TRBJ2-1, with a weak D call TRBD2 (6 bases). The CDR3 length is 17 residues. Germline-derived CDR1 and CDR2 are LNHDA and SQIVND (reference sequence). V gave up 0 bases and J gave up 4 bases, with 16 bases separating them. In DNA, the CDR3 is TGTGCCAGTAGTATAGACGGGGGACTCCTAAGATACAATGAGCAGTTCTTC. As protein: CASSIDGGLLRYNEQFF.

As for this clone: At one end the junction does not follow the germline gene, possibly because of a read error. V and J are TRBV7-7 and TRBJ2-2; maybe TRBD2 (6 bases). CDR3 length equals 16 residues. Germline V gene data show CDR1 as SSHAT and CDR2 as FNYEAQ (reference sequence). This chain's CDR3 is CASSLGGRSNTGQLFF. The DNA for the CDR3 is TGTGCTAGCAGCTTAGGAGGGCGGTCGAACACCGGGCAGCTGTTTTTT. Together with reference TRBV7-7 and TRBJ2-2, the CDR3 gives the full variable domain: GAGVSQSPRYKVTKRGQDVTLRCDPISSHATLYWYQQALGQGPEFLTYFNYEAQPDKSGLPSDRFSAERPEGSISTLTIQRTEQRDSAMYRCASSLGGRSNTGQLFFGEGSRLTVL.

The chain recombines TRBV7-2 with TRBJ2-5; TRBD2 matches 11 bases. The CDR3 contains 13 residues. Germline V gene sequence: CDR1 SGHTA, CDR2 FQGNSA. V gave up 2 bases and J gave up 8 bases; unmatched junction bases: 1. The CDR3 here is CASSLTSGRTQYF. The CDR3 coding sequence is TGTGCCAGCAGCTTAACTAGCGGGAGAACCCAGTACTTC.

This chain uses TRBV7-2 with TRBJ2-7; D might be TRBD2 (5 bases). The germline V gene encodes CDR1 SGHTA and CDR2 FQGNSA. Trimming pared 4 bases from V and 6 bases from J, leaving 10 bases between. This CDR3 comprises 12 residues. The CDR3 loop is CASSSRLAEQYF. The CDR3 DNA follows: TGTGCCAGCAGCTCTCGCCTAGCCGAGCAGTACTTC.

This clone turned up a few times. The chain links TRBV13 to TRBJ2-7; perhaps TRBD2 as D (6 bases). Trimming removed 1 base from V and 5 bases from J, with 9 bases in between. Germline values: CDR1 PRHDT, CDR2 FYEKMQ (reference sequence). The CDR3 has 13 amino acids. CDR3 DNA: TGTGCCAGCAGCTTAGCGGGGGAAGACGAGCAGTACTTC. Translation: CASSLAGEDEQYF.

V is TRBV4-3 and J is TRBJ2-1; D gene ambiguous. CDR3 length: 15 residues. Germline lookup yields CDR1 LGHNA and CDR2 YSLEER. The V end lost 0 bases, the J end lost 0 bases, and 6 bases lay between the germline ends. CDR3 residues: CASSQEPDSYNEQFF. CDR3 nucleotides: TGCGCCAGCAGCCAAGAGCCGGACTCCTACAATGAGCAGTTCTTC.

The CDR3 DNA reads TGTGCCAGCAGCAGACAATACAGGGGTGGATACGAGCAGTACTTC. Translated, it gives CASSRQYRGGYEQYF. V gene TRBV27 combines with J gene TRBJ2-7; 7 bases fit TRBD1. Unmatched junction bases numbered 12, after V lost 6 bases and J lost 4 bases. From germline, CDR1 is MNHEY and CDR2 SMNVEV (reference sequence). CDR3 length equals 15 residues.

The chain recombines TRBV10-3 with TRBJ2-7, with TRBD1 matching over 7 bases. The J segment lost 2 bases and the V segment lost 5 bases, leaving 9 bases of the junction unmatched. The germline V gene encodes CDR1 ENHRY and CDR2 SYGVKD. The CDR3 has 15 amino acids. This CDR3 reads CAISPSRQGAYEQYF. The CDR3 DNA follows: TGTGCCATCAGTCCGTCCCGACAGGGAGCCTACGAGCAGTACTTC.

V and J are TRBV9 and TRBJ2-7; TRBD1 matches 9 bases. The germline CDR1 and CDR2 sequences are SGDLS and YYNGEE. This CDR3 is built from 14 residues. V lost 4 bases and J lost 2; bases outside the gene matches: 4. In DNA, the CDR3 is TGTGCCAGCAGCCCCGGGACAGGGACCTACGAGCAGTACTTC. Protein sequence: CASSPGTGTYEQYF.

The chain employs TRBV7-2 and TRBJ1-3; 8 nucleotides agree with TRBD1. Trimming took 1 base from V and 0 from J; bases not matched to a gene: 5. The CDR3 runs to 17 residues. Germline V gene data show CDR1 as SGHTA and CDR2 as FQGNSA. The CDR3 reads CASSLGRTGLSGNTIYF. Here the CDR3 DNA reads TGTGCCAGCAGCTTAGGGAGGACAGGGCTCTCTGGAAACACCATATATTTT.

The chain has TRBV6-6 and TRBJ1-2, with 9 bases fitting TRBD1. The CDR3 spans 15 residues. Germline CDR1 is MNHNY and CDR2 is SVGAGI (reference sequence). Trimming cost V 4 bases and J 6 bases; bases outside gene matches: 9. CDR3 nucleotide sequence: TGTGCCAGCAGTTCACCGGGACAGGGATTCGATGGCTACACCTTC. It yields the protein CASSSPGQGFDGYTF.

The chain joins TRBV10-3 to TRBJ1-1; D remains ambiguous. V lost 4 bases, J lost 1 base, and 10 bases lay in between. Germline lookup yields CDR1 ENHRY and CDR2 SYGVKD. The CDR3 sequence is 14 residues long. The CDR3 sequence: CAISVTGSNTEAFF. The CDR3 bases are TGTGCCATCAGTGTTACGGGGTCGAACACTGAAGCTTTCTTT.

This clone was seen just once. Other DNA sequences in the sample encode the same CDR3. The chain employs TRBV19 and TRBJ2-1; D is undetermined. The CDR3 has 11 amino acids. V dropped 3 bases and J dropped 7 bases, with 4 bases sitting between them. Per germline, CDR1 LNHDA and CDR2 SQIVND (reference sequence). Here the CDR3 DNA reads TGTGCCAGTAGTATTGGTAATGAGCAGTTCTTC. Its translation: CASSIGNEQFF.

The V gene is TRBV30, the J gene TRBJ2-5; 8 bases match TRBD2. There are 15 residues in the CDR3. V shed 4 bases, J shed 2 bases, and the junction held 9 bases outside the gene matches. Per the germline V gene, CDR1 is GTSNPN and CDR2 is SVGIG (reference sequence). The DNA for the CDR3 is TGTGCCTGGACAGGTTTAGGCGGGAGGCAAGAGACCCAGTACTTC. Translated: CAWTGLGGRQETQYF.

The genes are TRBV30 and TRBJ2-1; unclear D gene. Germline V gives CDR1 GTSNPN, CDR2 SVGIG (reference sequence). The CDR3 totals 13 residues. V dropped 8 bases and J dropped 0 bases, with 11 bases sitting between them. CDR3 sequence reads: CAQALSSYNEQFF. For the CDR3, the DNA is TGTGCCCAAGCCTTGAGCTCCTACAATGAGCAGTTCTTC.

The V gene is TRBV13, the J gene TRBJ2-2; D call uncertain. This CDR3 comprises 15 residues. V shed 5 bases and J shed 1 base, with 11 bases lying between them. Germline V gene sequence: CDR1 PRHDT, CDR2 FYEKMQ (reference sequence). CDR3 DNA sequence: TGTGCCAGCAGCGCAGACCTCATGAACACCGGGGAGCTGTTTTTT. Its protein is CASSADLMNTGELFF.

The chain joins TRBV6-1 to TRBJ1-2; no clear D. The V gene's germline CDR1 is MNHNS and CDR2 SASEGT. The CDR3 runs 11 residues. The ends were cut back, 10 bases at V and 7 bases at J, with 13 bases in the middle. CDR3 sequence (DNA): TGTGCCACCCTTGTCCCCGGTGGCTACACCTTC. Amino acids: CATLVPGGYTF.

V usage is TRBV30 and J usage is TRBJ2-1, with 10 bases matching TRBD2. Germline V gene sequence: CDR1 GTSNPN, CDR2 SVGIG (reference sequence). The CDR3 runs to 14 residues. Trimming at V came to 3 bases and at J to 5 bases, leaving 4 bases not matched to a gene. The CDR3 is CAWSKGLADNEQFF. The CDR3 coding sequence is TGTGCCTGGAGCAAAGGACTAGCGGACAATGAGCAGTTCTTC.

The chain is built from TRBV6-5 and TRBJ1-1, with a weak D call TRBD1 (5 bases). The CDR3 has 14 amino acids. V lost 2 bases and J 2 bases, leaving 9 bases between the germline ends. Germline V gives CDR1 MNHEY, CDR2 SVGAGI. Written as DNA, the CDR3 is TGTGCCAGCAGTTACCAGGGCTCAAACACTGAAGCTTTCTTT. Protein product: CASSYQGSNTEAFF.

Worth noting for this clone: A junction boundary mismatches the germline segment, possibly from a read error. The V and J genes are TRBV27 and TRBJ2-7; D is undetermined. The CDR3 loop spans 12 amino acids. Germline CDR1 reads MNHEY; CDR2 reads SMNVEV (reference sequence). The CDR3 nucleotides are TGTGCCAGCAGTTTCGTGGGTCTCCCCGCCTCCTTC. Amino acid sequence: CASSFVGLPASF.

The CDR3 DNA is TGTGCCAGCGGAGAGGGGTCCTACGAGCAGTACTTC. It codes for CASGEGSYEQYF. The J gene is TRBJ2-7, the V gene TRBV18; D is tentatively TRBD1 or TRBD2 (5 bases each). The V and J ends lost 8 bases and 1 base respectively, with 9 bases between them. Germline V lookup: CDR1 KGHSH, CDR2 LQKENI. The CDR3 is 12 residues long. The entire variable domain, with the rest obtained from reference TRBV18 and TRBJ2-7, is as follows: NAGVMQNPRHLVRRRGQEARLRCSPMKGHSHVYWYRQLPEEGLKFMVYLQKENIIDESGMPKERFSAEFPKEGPSILRIQQVVRGDSAAYFCASGEGSYEQYFGPGTRLTVT.

This clone showed up just a few times. This chain links TRBV18 with TRBJ2-4; 8 bases agree with TRBD1. CDR1 is KGHSH, CDR2 LQKENI, per germline. CDR3 length: 15 amino acids. V shed 3 bases, J shed 7 bases, and the junction held 8 bases outside the gene matches. As DNA, the CDR3 is TGTGCCAGCTCACCGACGCAGGGGGCGAAGAACATTCAGTACTTC. It yields the protein CASSPTQGAKNIQYF.

This clone appeared a few times. V is TRBV27 and J is TRBJ1-5, with TRBD1 matching over 10 bases. The V segment lost 8 bases and the J segment 3 bases; nucleotides outside the gene matches: 4. This CDR3 is 14 amino acids long. In germline, CDR1 is MNHEY, CDR2 SMNVEV (reference sequence). The CDR3 DNA sequence: TGTGCCAGCGGGGGACAGGGGAACAATCAGCCCCAGCATTTT. Protein product: CASGGQGNNQPQHF.

The V call is TRBV4-1, the J call TRBJ2-1; 10 nucleotides agree with TRBD2. CDR1 MGHRA and CDR2 YSYEKL come from the germline V gene. The CDR3 length is 20 residues. The V and J ends lost 3 bases and 12 bases, in that order; junction bases with no gene match: 26. The CDR3 sequence: CASSQYGLAVEKGTRRWQFF. The CDR3 DNA reads TGCGCCAGCAGCCAGTACGGACTAGCGGTGGAGAAGGGTACGAGACGATGGCAGTTCTTC.

The CDR3 DNA follows: TGCGCCAGCAGCCCGTGGGACAGGGCCGGGGAGCTGTTTTTT. Encoded protein: CASSPWDRAGELFF. The chain uses TRBV5-1 and TRBJ2-2; 9 bases agree with TRBD1. Trimming removed 4 bases from V and 6 bases from J; junction bases left unmatched: 4. This CDR3 spans 14 amino acids. Looked up from germline, CDR1 is SGHRS and CDR2 is YFSETQ.

The chain couples TRBV10-3 to TRBJ2-7; tentatively, D is TRBD1 (6 bases). This CDR3 comprises 15 residues. Per germline, CDR1 ENHRY and CDR2 SYGVKD. V was pared by 5 bases and J by 0 bases, with 14 bases between. The CDR3 DNA follows: TGTGCCATCAGTCTGAGTACAGGGAACTCCTACGAGCAGTACTTC. It is translated as CAISLSTGNSYEQYF.

This chain uses TRBV7-9 with TRBJ1-4; TRBD1 aligns across 10 bases. CDR1 is SEHNR and CDR2 is FQNEAQ in the germline V gene (reference sequence). V trimming: 5 bases; J trimming: 10 bases; junction bases outside the gene matches: 13. The CDR3 has 16 residues. This CDR3 reads CASSLVGTGAFGKLFF. DNA for the CDR3: TGTGCCAGCAGCCTAGTGGGGACAGGGGCATTTGGAAAACTGTTTTTT.

The rearrangement links TRBV28 to TRBJ2-5; possibly TRBD1 for D (8 bases). Trimming removed 6 bases from V and 5 bases from J, with 10 bases in between. Germline loops: CDR1 MDHEN, CDR2 SYDVKM. This CDR3 has 12 amino acids. The chain's CDR3 is CASRQGGETQYF. In DNA form, the CDR3 reads TGTGCCAGCAGACAGGGGGGGGAGACCCAGTACTTC.

The chain has TRBV15 and TRBJ1-1; D not resolved. CDR1 is LNHNV, CDR2 YYDKDF, per germline (reference sequence). V gave up 1 base and J gave up 2 bases, with 11 bases separating them. The CDR3 totals 15 residues. This chain's CDR3 is CATSRGALVNTEAFF. In DNA form, the CDR3 reads TGTGCCACCAGCAGAGGGGCGCTCGTAAACACTGAAGCTTTCTTT. Full variable domain (missing parts from reference TRBV15 and TRBJ1-1): DAMVIQNPRYQVTQFGKPVTLSCSQTLNHNVMYWYQQKSSQAPKLLFHYYDKDFNNEADTPDNFQSRRPNTSFCFLDIRSPGLGDTAMYLCATSRGALVNTEAFFGQGTRLTVV.

CDR3 in amino acids: CASSPRQGIVYEQYF. The DNA of the CDR3 is TGTGCCAGCAGCCCCCGACAGGGGATAGTTTACGAGCAGTACTTC. The rearrangement joins TRBV7-9 to TRBJ2-7; the match to TRBD1 covers 8 bases. The CDR3 covers 15 residues. Germline CDR1 is SEHNR and CDR2 is FQNEAQ (reference sequence). V shed 5 bases and J 4 bases; nucleotides not matched to a gene: 10.